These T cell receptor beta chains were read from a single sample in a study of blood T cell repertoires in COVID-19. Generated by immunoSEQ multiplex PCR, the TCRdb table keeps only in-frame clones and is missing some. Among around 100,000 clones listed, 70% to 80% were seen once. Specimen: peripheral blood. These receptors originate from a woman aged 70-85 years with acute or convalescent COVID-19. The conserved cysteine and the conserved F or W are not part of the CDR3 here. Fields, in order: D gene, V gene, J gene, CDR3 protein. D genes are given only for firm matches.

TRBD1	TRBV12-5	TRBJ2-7	ASGLKGQGKESYEQY
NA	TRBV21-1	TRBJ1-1	ASSKAALHGAF
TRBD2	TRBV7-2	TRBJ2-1	ASSLDGGGGLGNEQF
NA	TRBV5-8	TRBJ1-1	ASSTKGSLEVTEAF
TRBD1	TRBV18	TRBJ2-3	ASSPENRGADTQY
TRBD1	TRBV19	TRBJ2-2	ASKGLLWTGPTGELF
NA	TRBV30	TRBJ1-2	AWSEVSGNYGYT
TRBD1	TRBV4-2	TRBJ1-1	ASSQLTGENTEAF
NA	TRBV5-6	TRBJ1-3	ASSLGAFPGNTIY
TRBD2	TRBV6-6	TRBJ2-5	ASSPDSGGSETQY
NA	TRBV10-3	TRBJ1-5	AISEAGGVQSAAQH
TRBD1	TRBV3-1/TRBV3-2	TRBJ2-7	ASSLQGAYEQY
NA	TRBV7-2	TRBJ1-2	ASSFHPNYGYT
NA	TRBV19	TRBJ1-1	ATALTSGTEAF
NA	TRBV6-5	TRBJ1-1	ASSLDRTNTEAF
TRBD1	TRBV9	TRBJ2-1	ASSVSPAGGYNEQF
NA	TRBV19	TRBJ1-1	ASKTQGFGTEAF
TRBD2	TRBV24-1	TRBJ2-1	ATSDGAGGPNEQF
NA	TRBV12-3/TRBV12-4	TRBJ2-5	ASSFGGAETQY
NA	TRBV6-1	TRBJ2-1	ASSERGRVIYNEQF
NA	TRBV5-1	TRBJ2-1	ASSPLLEDEQF
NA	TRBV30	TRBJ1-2	AWRPGAHYGYT
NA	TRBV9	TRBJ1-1	ASKRNLAAEAF
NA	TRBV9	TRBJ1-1	ASSAAGHTEAF
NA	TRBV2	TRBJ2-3	ASIRGASDTDTQY
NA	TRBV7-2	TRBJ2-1	ASSSSDGGPYNEQF
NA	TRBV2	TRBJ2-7	ASRDRKPTYEQY
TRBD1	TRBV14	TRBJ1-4	ASSQNRGTGEKLF
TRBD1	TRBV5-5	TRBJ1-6	ASSLGSRGQGRVFNSPLH
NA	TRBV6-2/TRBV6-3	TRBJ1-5	ASSRGGGPQPQH
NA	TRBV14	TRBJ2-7	ASSPDRGTGEQY